This TCR beta chain derives from a study of blood T cell repertoires in COVID-19 (dated by TCRdb to 2020 to 2022). Background for the entire study: Collaborator samples came from the United States, Italy and Spain and covered acute and convalescent phases of COVID-19. The prospective study material was composed of cDNA or gDNA derived from T cells, B-cell-depleted T cells, or PBMCs. The dataset comprised deeply sampled blood TCRbeta repertoires from subjects exposed to, actively infected with, or recovered from COVID-19. The repertoires were released in a freely available public database meant as a resource for research on the immune response to SARS-CoV-2. The samples were drawn from two sources: the first 160 participants of the ongoing ImmuneRACE study, and 1,000 to 1,500 subjects contributed by 6 global collaborators. Nearly every sample came with metadata listing a de-identified subject ID, COVID-19 status, age in years and sex. HLA class I and class II types, where available, came from metadata supplied by the sample provider rather than from assay-based typing. General study outcomes and caveats: How much clinical and demographic metadata was included differed by source and by participant, and the metadata was provided uncurated.

The immunoSEQ Assay, a bias-controlled multiplex PCR, was used to amplify TCRbeta CDR3 regions from genomic DNA. The study's own analysis went as follows. Within the assay, amplification of reference gene primers was used to estimate how many nucleated cells each sample contained. To quantify the absolute abundance of each unique TCRbeta CDR3 rearrangement, sequence reads were collapsed and filtered. For each sample, productive Simpson clonality was calculated by taking the square root of Simpson's diversity index across productive rearrangements. Imported from immuneACCESS, the table was reduced by TCRdb to in-frame sequences with V and J called. These copies leave out some clones; in studies compared against another copy, an unresolved V gene accounts for under half, and the cause of the remainder is not known. The V and J calls and clone size were taken over from that table, and D and trimming were inferred from the DNA. This sample lists hundreds of thousands of clones; 89% were detected once. Together, the top ten hold 5.5% to 6.5% of the sample.

A note on this clone: No cognate antigen has been identified for it. Qualities for individual bases were not recorded, and no much larger clone is one base off.

Based on the germline V gene, the CDR1 and CDR2 sequences are MNHEY and SVGEGT. The germline V and J ends show losses of 6 bases and 2 bases respectively, and no gene match explains 4 bases of the junction. Its CDR3 holds 15 amino acids, cysteine through phenylalanine. Only CDR3 DNA remains: 45 bases, in frame from the first base. Another Seattle source contributed samples from volunteer blood donors who had recovered from COVID-19. Each collaborating institution followed its own protocols to collect whole blood in K2EDTA tubes. For TCRbeta analysis, collaborator samples were shipped as frozen whole blood, as isolated PBMCs, or as DNA extracted from either sample type.

The receptor comes from a man in his 60s who had recovered from COVID-19. The V and J genes are TRBV6-2 or TRBV6-3 and TRBJ2-5; TRBD2 matches 12 bases in the middle. The material sequenced was peripheral blood. The nucleotides read TGTGCCAGCAGCGGGACTAGCGGGCCGCAAGAGACCCAGTACTTC. Its amino acids are CASSGTSGPQETQYF.